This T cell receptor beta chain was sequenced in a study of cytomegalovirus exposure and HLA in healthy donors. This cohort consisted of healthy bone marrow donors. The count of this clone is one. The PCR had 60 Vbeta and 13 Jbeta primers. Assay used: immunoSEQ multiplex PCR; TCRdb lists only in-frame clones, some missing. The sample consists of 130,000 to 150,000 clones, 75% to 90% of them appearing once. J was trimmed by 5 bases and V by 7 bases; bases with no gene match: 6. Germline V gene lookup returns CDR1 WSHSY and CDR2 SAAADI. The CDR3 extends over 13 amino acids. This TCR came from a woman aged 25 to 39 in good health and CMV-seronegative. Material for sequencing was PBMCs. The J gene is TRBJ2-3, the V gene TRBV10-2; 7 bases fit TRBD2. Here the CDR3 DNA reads TGCGCCAGCATGTCAAGGGAGGGAGATACGCAGTATTTT. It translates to CASMSREGDTQYF.